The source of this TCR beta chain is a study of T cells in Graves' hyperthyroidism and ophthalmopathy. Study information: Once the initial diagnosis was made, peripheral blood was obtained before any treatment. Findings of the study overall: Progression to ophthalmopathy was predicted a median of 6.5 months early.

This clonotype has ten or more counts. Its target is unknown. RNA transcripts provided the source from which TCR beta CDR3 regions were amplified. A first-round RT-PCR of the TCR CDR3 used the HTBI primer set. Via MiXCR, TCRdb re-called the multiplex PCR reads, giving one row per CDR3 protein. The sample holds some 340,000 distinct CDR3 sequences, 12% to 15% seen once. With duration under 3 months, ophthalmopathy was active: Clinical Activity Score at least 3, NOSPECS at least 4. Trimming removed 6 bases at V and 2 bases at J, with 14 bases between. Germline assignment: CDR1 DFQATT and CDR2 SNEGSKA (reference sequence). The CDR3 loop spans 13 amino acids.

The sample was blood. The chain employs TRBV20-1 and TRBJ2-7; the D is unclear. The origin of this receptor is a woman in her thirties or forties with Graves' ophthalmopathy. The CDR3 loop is CSARAAFPYEQYF. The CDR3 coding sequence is TGCAGTGCCCGAGCAGCGTTTCCCTACGAGCAGTACTTC.